What follows describes a single T cell receptor beta chain. The antigen is undetermined. This entry belongs to a study of cytomegalovirus exposure and HLA in healthy donors. The CDR3 length is 16 residues. V trimming: 4 bases; J trimming: 4 bases; junction bases outside the gene matches: 8. Germline CDR1 and CDR2: LGHNA and YNFKEQ. Though probably carrying unrecorded immune exposures, donors were nominally healthy at sampling. General study results and limits: TCR beta sequences reportedly predicted most subjects' HLA-A and HLA-B alleles accurately. Analyses of presence and absence presupposed an approximately uniform sequencing depth across donors.

PCR amplification relied on 60 Vbeta primers (plus 13 Jbeta primers). How the authors handled the data: Counted up in a later analysis, unique TCR beta chains came to about 80 million, with around 11 million shared. The method was immunoSEQ multiplex PCR; TCRdb's version includes in-frame clones alone and lacks a portion of them. V and J calls and clone size come straight from that table; D and trimming were deduced from the DNA. Among about 98,000 clones, 60% to 85% were seen once, and the ten largest hold 16%. This TCR came from a man between 60 and 75 years old in good health and CMV-seropositive. Sequencing was done on a sample of PBMCs. This chain uses TRBV4-2 with TRBJ2-1, with 9 bases aligning to TRBD1. The CDR3 DNA is TGTGCCAGCAGCCCAAACAGGGGGCAAGGTTACAATGAGCAGTTCTTC. Residues: CASSPNRGQGYNEQFF.